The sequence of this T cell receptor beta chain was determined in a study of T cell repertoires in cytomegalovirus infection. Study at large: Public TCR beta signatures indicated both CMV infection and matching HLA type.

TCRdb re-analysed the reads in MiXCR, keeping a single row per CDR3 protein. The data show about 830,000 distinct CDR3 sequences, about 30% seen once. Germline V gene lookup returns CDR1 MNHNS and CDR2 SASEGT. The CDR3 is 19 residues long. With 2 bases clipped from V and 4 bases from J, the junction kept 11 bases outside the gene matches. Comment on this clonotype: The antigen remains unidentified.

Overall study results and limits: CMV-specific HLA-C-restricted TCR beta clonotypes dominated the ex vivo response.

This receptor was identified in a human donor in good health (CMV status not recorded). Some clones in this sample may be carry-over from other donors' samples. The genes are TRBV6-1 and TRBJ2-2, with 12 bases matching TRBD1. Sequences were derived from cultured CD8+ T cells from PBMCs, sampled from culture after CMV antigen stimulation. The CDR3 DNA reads TGTGCCAGCAGTGAACTGGGACAGGGGGCCGGGTTGGGCACCGGGGAGCTGTTTTTT. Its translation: CASSELGQGAGLGTGELFF.